The rows below give T cell receptor beta chains drawn from one sample of a study of Graves' ophthalmopathy and Graves' hyperthyroidism. TCRdb reprocessed the multiplex PCR reads via MiXCR and lists one record per CDR3 protein. The sample lists hundreds of thousands of distinct CDR3 sequences, 22% seen once, with approximately 6.9% in the top ten. Sequenced material: peripheral blood. These receptors were collected from a woman in her late teens or twenties with stable Graves' hyperthyroidism. Some clones in this sample may be carry-over from other donors' samples. The CDR3 runs from the conserved cysteine through the conserved F or W. A D gene is named only where the DNA matches it firmly. Part of the rows lack a size; the others show once, few, many or a class for expanded clones.

CDR3 protein: CASGVRGGTNYGYTF
CDR3 DNA: TGTGCCAGCGGTGTAAGAGGCGGAACAAACTATGGCTACACCTTC
D gene: NA
clone size: many
V gene: TRBV6-1
J gene: TRBJ1-2

CDR3 protein: CAWTRDSSYEQYF
CDR3 DNA: TGTGCCTGGACCCGGGACAGTTCCTACGAGCAGTACTTC
D gene: TRBD1
clone size: few
V gene: TRBV30
J gene: TRBJ2-7

CDR3 protein: CASSRNPGSGYGYTF
CDR3 DNA: TGTGCCAGCAGCCGAAACCCAGGGTCTGGCTATGGCTACACCTTC
D gene: NA
clone size: NA
V gene: TRBV6-1
J gene: TRBJ1-2

CDR3 protein: CSAMGTSGSEETQYF
CDR3 DNA: TGCAGTGCTATGGGGACTAGCGGGAGCGAGGAGACCCAGTACTTC
D gene: TRBD2
clone size: many
V gene: TRBV20-1
J gene: TRBJ2-5

CDR3 protein: CASSPGLYEDTEAFF
CDR3 DNA: TGTGCCAGCAGTCCCGGACTCTATGAGGACACTGAAGCTTTCTTT
D gene: NA
clone size: many
V gene: TRBV6-2/TRBV6-3
J gene: TRBJ1-1

CDR3 protein: CASSLDSAYEQYF
CDR3 DNA: TGTGCCAGCAGTTTGGACAGTGCATACGAGCAGTACTTC
D gene: NA
clone size: many
V gene: TRBV28
J gene: TRBJ2-7

CDR3 protein: CASSEGVNTEACF
CDR3 DNA: TGTGCCAGCAGCGAGGGGGTGAACACTGAAGCTTGCTTT
D gene: NA
clone size: NA
V gene: TRBV28
J gene: TRBJ1-1

CDR3 protein: CASSLGGAEGSPQHF
CDR3 DNA: TGCGCCAGCAGCTTGGGGGGAGCAGAAGGTTCTCCCCAGCATTTT
D gene: NA
clone size: many
V gene: TRBV5-1
J gene: TRBJ1-5

CDR3 protein: CASSPGGPVYGYTF
CDR3 DNA: TGTGCCAGCAGCCCAGGGGGCCCCGTCTATGGCTACACCTTC
D gene: TRBD1
clone size: many
V gene: TRBV6-2/TRBV6-3
J gene: TRBJ1-2

CDR3 protein: CSARDELAARTDYGYTF
CDR3 DNA: TGCAGTGCTAGAGATGAATTAGCAGCACGGACCGACTATGGCTACACCTTC
D gene: NA
clone size: many
V gene: TRBV20-1
J gene: TRBJ1-2

CDR3 protein: CASRGRAGANVLTF
CDR3 DNA: TGTGCCAGCAGGGGCAGGGCCGGGGCCAACGTCCTGACTTTC
D gene: NA
clone size: few
V gene: TRBV28
J gene: TRBJ2-6

CDR3 protein: CASSSPLTSANTGELFF
CDR3 DNA: TGTGCCAGCAGTTCACCTCTGACTAGCGCGAACACCGGGGAGCTGTTTTTT
D gene: TRBD2
clone size: many
V gene: TRBV28
J gene: TRBJ2-2

CDR3 protein: CASSPGPMNTEAFF
CDR3 DNA: TGTGCCAGCAGCCCGGGACCTATGAACACTGAAGCTTTCTTT
D gene: NA
clone size: many
V gene: TRBV5-5
J gene: TRBJ1-1

CDR3 protein: CASSLAGRGRVTEAFF
CDR3 DNA: TGTGCCAGCAGTTTAGCGGGCCGGGGACGGGTCACTGAAGCTTTCTTT
D gene: NA
clone size: many
V gene: TRBV12-3/TRBV12-4
J gene: TRBJ1-1

CDR3 protein: CASSLNLAGVETQYF
CDR3 DNA: TGTGCCAGCAGCTTAAATTTAGCGGGAGTAGAGACCCAGTACTTC
D gene: TRBD2
clone size: many
V gene: TRBV28
J gene: TRBJ2-5

CDR3 protein: CASSRTGENSPLHF
CDR3 DNA: TGTGCCAGCAGCCGGACAGGGGAGAATTCACCCCTCCACTTT
D gene: TRBD1
clone size: many
V gene: TRBV6-1
J gene: TRBJ1-6

CDR3 protein: CASSRVQGVNNEQYF
CDR3 DNA: TGTGCCAGCAGCAGAGTCCAGGGGGTTAACAACGAGCAGTACTTC
D gene: TRBD1
clone size: many
V gene: TRBV7-9
J gene: TRBJ2-7

CDR3 protein: CSAVIWGAHTEAFF
CDR3 DNA: TGCAGTGCTGTCATTTGGGGGGCTCACACTGAAGCTTTCTTT
D gene: NA
clone size: many
V gene: TRBV20-1
J gene: TRBJ1-1

CDR3 protein: CASSSISGGSGNTIYF
CDR3 DNA: TGTGCCAGCAGCTCGATTTCTGGCGGCTCTGGAAACACCATATATTTT
D gene: NA
clone size: few
V gene: TRBV11-1
J gene: TRBJ1-3

CDR3 protein: CASSLVNGVEYF
CDR3 DNA: TGTGCCAGCAGTTTAGTGAATGGGGTTGAGTACTTC
D gene: NA
clone size: many
V gene: TRBV12-3/TRBV12-4
J gene: TRBJ2-4

CDR3 protein: CASSLYPGTGEAGGYTF
CDR3 DNA: TGTGCCAGCAGCTTATACCCCGGGACAGGGGAAGCGGGTGGCTACACCTTC
D gene: TRBD1
clone size: NA
V gene: TRBV11-2
J gene: TRBJ1-2

CDR3 protein: CASSTRQGGSYEQYF
CDR3 DNA: TGTGCCAGTAGTACCCGACAGGGGGGCTCCTACGAGCAGTACTTC
D gene: TRBD1
clone size: NA
V gene: TRBV19
J gene: TRBJ2-7

CDR3 protein: CATRDREATEAFF
CDR3 DNA: TGTGCCACCCGGGACAGGGAGGCCACTGAAGCTTTCTTT
D gene: TRBD1
clone size: many
V gene: TRBV2
J gene: TRBJ1-1

CDR3 protein: CATSRTAQETQYF
CDR3 DNA: TGTGCCACCAGCAGGACGGCCCAAGAGACCCAGTACTTC
D gene: NA
clone size: many
V gene: TRBV15
J gene: TRBJ2-5

CDR3 protein: CATKMRAFRTEQKPEAFF
CDR3 DNA: TGTGCCACCAAGATGCGGGCTTTTCGGACAGAACAGAAACCTGAAGCTTTCTTT
D gene: NA
clone size: many
V gene: TRBV2
J gene: TRBJ1-1

CDR3 protein: CASLPGDNIFTGELFF
CDR3 DNA: TGTGCCAGTCTCCCCGGTGACAATATATTCACCGGGGAGCTGTTTTTT
D gene: NA
clone size: many
V gene: TRBV28
J gene: TRBJ2-2

CDR3 protein: CARGRAGEPTQYF
CDR3 DNA: TGTGCCAGAGGTAGAGCGGGGGAGCCGACCCAGTACTTC
D gene: TRBD2
clone size: many
V gene: TRBV2
J gene: TRBJ2-5

CDR3 protein: CASSEYADRVLHEQYF
CDR3 DNA: TGTGCCAGCAGTGAATATGCTGACAGGGTCCTCCACGAGCAGTACTTC
D gene: TRBD1
clone size: few
V gene: TRBV6-1
J gene: TRBJ2-7

CDR3 protein: CASSLGPPGNTIYF
CDR3 DNA: TGTGCCAGCAGCCTTGGACCCCCGGGAAACACCATATATTTT
D gene: NA
clone size: once
V gene: TRBV3-1
J gene: TRBJ1-3

CDR3 protein: CAKQDRTNTEAFF
CDR3 DNA: TGTGCAAAGCAGGACCGTACAAACACTGAAGCTTTCTTT
D gene: NA
clone size: NA
V gene: TRBV2
J gene: TRBJ1-1

CDR3 protein: CASSLFTGDAKNIQYF
CDR3 DNA: TGTGCCAGCAGTTTATTTACAGGCGACGCCAAAAACATTCAGTACTTC
D gene: NA
clone size: few
V gene: TRBV12-3/TRBV12-4
J gene: TRBJ2-4

CDR3 protein: CASRLDLYAEAFF
CDR3 DNA: TGTGCCAGCAGACTGGACCTGTACGCTGAAGCTTTCTTT
D gene: NA
clone size: NA
V gene: TRBV12-3/TRBV12-4
J gene: TRBJ1-1

CDR3 protein: CASGPSRSTEAFF
CDR3 DNA: TGTGCCAGCGGTCCCTCCAGGAGCACTGAAGCTTTCTTT
D gene: NA
clone size: many
V gene: TRBV6-1
J gene: TRBJ1-1

CDR3 protein: CSASPGNQPQHF
CDR3 DNA: TGCAGTGCTAGTCCCGGCAATCAGCCCCAGCATTTT
D gene: NA
clone size: many
V gene: TRBV20-1
J gene: TRBJ1-5

CDR3 protein: CSAGRENYGYTF
CDR3 DNA: TGCAGTGCGGGGCGAGAAAACTATGGCTACACCTTC
D gene: NA
clone size: many
V gene: TRBV20-1
J gene: TRBJ1-2

CDR3 protein: CASSNPTKAIETQYF
CDR3 DNA: TGTGCCAGCAGTAATCCGACCAAAGCTATTGAGACCCAGTACTTC
D gene: NA
clone size: NA
V gene: TRBV28
J gene: TRBJ2-5

CDR3 protein: CASSSTGYGSPLHF
CDR3 DNA: TGTGCCAGCAGTTCCACAGGGTACGGTTCACCCCTCCACTTT
D gene: NA
clone size: NA
V gene: TRBV6-5
J gene: TRBJ1-6

CDR3 protein: CASSPRGTGGAYEQYF
CDR3 DNA: TGTGCCAGCAGCCCTCGGGGGACAGGGGGGGCCTACGAGCAGTACTTC
D gene: TRBD1
clone size: many
V gene: TRBV11-2
J gene: TRBJ2-7

CDR3 protein: CAWSVDSFYEQYF
CDR3 DNA: TGTGCCTGGAGTGTAGACTCTTTCTACGAGCAGTACTTC
D gene: NA
clone size: many
V gene: TRBV30
J gene: TRBJ2-7

CDR3 protein: CASSTLGYEQYF
CDR3 DNA: TGTGCCAGCAGTACCCTGGGCTACGAGCAGTACTTC
D gene: NA
clone size: once
V gene: TRBV6-2/TRBV6-3
J gene: TRBJ2-7

CDR3 protein: CASSTVAGGRETQYF
CDR3 DNA: TGTGCCAGCAGCACCGTAGCGGGAGGGAGGGAGACCCAGTACTTC
D gene: TRBD2
clone size: NA
V gene: TRBV7-2
J gene: TRBJ2-5

CDR3 protein: CASSLGGGAYGYTF
CDR3 DNA: TGTGCCAGCAGCTTAGGAGGGGGCGCTTATGGCTACACCTTC
D gene: TRBD1
clone size: many
V gene: TRBV5-5
J gene: TRBJ1-2

CDR3 protein: CASSLGQGRNGYTF
CDR3 DNA: TGTGCCAGCAGTTTGGGACAGGGGAGGAATGGCTACACCTTC
D gene: TRBD1
clone size: many
V gene: TRBV28
J gene: TRBJ1-2

CDR3 protein: CASSYGLAGTLAKNIQYF
CDR3 DNA: TGTGCCAGCAGTTACGGACTAGCGGGGACTCTAGCCAAAAACATTCAGTACTTC
D gene: TRBD2
clone size: NA
V gene: TRBV6-2/TRBV6-3
J gene: TRBJ2-4

CDR3 protein: CASSFQTESYEQYF
CDR3 DNA: TGCGCCAGCAGCTTCCAGACAGAAAGCTACGAGCAGTACTTC
D gene: NA
clone size: many
V gene: TRBV5-1
J gene: TRBJ2-7

CDR3 protein: CASSLDGVQTGRYTF
CDR3 DNA: TGTGCCAGCAGCTTAGATGGGGTTCAGACTGGGCGCTACACCTTC
D gene: NA
clone size: many
V gene: TRBV11-2
J gene: TRBJ1-2

CDR3 protein: CSAREARRDSGTNQPQHF
CDR3 DNA: TGCAGTGCTAGAGAAGCTCGTAGGGACAGCGGAACCAATCAGCCCCAGCATTTT
D gene: TRBD1
clone size: NA
V gene: TRBV20-1
J gene: TRBJ1-5

CDR3 protein: CATSGINTEAFF
CDR3 DNA: TGTGCCACCTCAGGGATAAACACTGAAGCTTTCTTT
D gene: NA
clone size: many
V gene: TRBV15
J gene: TRBJ1-1

CDR3 protein: CASSLRTGGGETQYF
CDR3 DNA: TGTGCCAGCAGTTTGAGGACAGGGGGCGGAGAGACCCAGTACTTC
D gene: TRBD1
clone size: few
V gene: TRBV28
J gene: TRBJ2-5

CDR3 protein: CASSQTINYGYTF
CDR3 DNA: TGTGCCAGCAGCCAAACAATAAACTATGGCTACACCTTC
D gene: NA
clone size: many
V gene: TRBV12-3/TRBV12-4
J gene: TRBJ1-2

CDR3 protein: CASSLATGSYEQYF
CDR3 DNA: TGCGCCAGCAGCCTTGCGACAGGCTCCTACGAGCAGTACTTC
D gene: NA
clone size: many
V gene: TRBV12-3/TRBV12-4
J gene: TRBJ2-7

CDR3 protein: CASSPEDLSSYEQYF
CDR3 DNA: TGTGCCAGCTCACCAGAGGACCTAAGCTCCTACGAGCAGTACTTC
D gene: NA
clone size: few
V gene: TRBV18
J gene: TRBJ2-7

CDR3 protein: CASSLGGTGFREQYF
CDR3 DNA: TGTGCCAGCAGCTTAGGCGGGACAGGGTTCCGGGAGCAGTACTTC
D gene: TRBD1
clone size: NA
V gene: TRBV7-9
J gene: TRBJ2-7

CDR3 protein: CASSPELAGDYEQYF
CDR3 DNA: TGTGCCAGCAGCCCAGAACTAGCGGGGGACTACGAGCAGTACTTC
D gene: TRBD2
clone size: many
V gene: TRBV7-8
J gene: TRBJ2-7

CDR3 protein: CAISDWQTPYEQYF
CDR3 DNA: TGTGCCATCAGTGATTGGCAGACTCCCTACGAGCAGTACTTC
D gene: NA
clone size: NA
V gene: TRBV10-3
J gene: TRBJ2-7